The T cell receptor beta chain described here comes from a study of T cells in localized non-small cell lung cancer. Study observations and caveats: The tumor had only one region sequenced, so heterogeneity remains possible. Uninvolved adjacent lung had the highest recorded T cell clonality, with tumor below it. Patients showing higher blood T cell density tended to see longer overall survival.

For this clone: What it binds is unknown.

Method: immunoSEQ multiplex PCR; TCRdb's copy keeps in-frame clones and lacks some. The sample holds tens of thousands of clones, more than 75% seen once. This TCR was recovered from a female donor older than 55 with stage III squamous cell lung carcinoma. Sequencing was performed on peripheral blood, taken before any cancer treatment.

For the CDR3, the DNA is TGTGCCAGCGGCCAAAGACAGACGAGTGAAGCTTTCTTT. The encoded protein is CASGQRQTSEAFF. The rearrangement links TRBV7-2 to TRBJ1-1; TRBD1 might be the D (5 bases). Trimming removed 8 bases from V and 7 bases from J, with 17 bases in between. Germline lookup yields CDR1 SGHTA and CDR2 FQGNSA. This CDR3 comprises 13 residues.